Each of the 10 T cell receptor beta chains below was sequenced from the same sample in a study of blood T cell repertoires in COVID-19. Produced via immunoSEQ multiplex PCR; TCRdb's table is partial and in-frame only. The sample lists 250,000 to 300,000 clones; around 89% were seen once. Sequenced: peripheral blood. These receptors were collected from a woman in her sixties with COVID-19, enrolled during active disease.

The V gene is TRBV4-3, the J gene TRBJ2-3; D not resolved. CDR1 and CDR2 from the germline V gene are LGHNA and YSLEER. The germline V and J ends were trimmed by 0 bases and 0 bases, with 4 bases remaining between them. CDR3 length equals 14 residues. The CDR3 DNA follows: TGCGCCAGCAGCCAAGACTACAGCACAGATACGCAGTATTTT. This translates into CASSQDYSTDTQYF.

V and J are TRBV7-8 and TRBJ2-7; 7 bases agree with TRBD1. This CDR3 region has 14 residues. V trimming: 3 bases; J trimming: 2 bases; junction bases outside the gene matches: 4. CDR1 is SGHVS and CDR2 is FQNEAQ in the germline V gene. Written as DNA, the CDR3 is TGTGCCAGCAGCTTTCGACAGGGACCCTACGAGCAGTACTTC. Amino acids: CASSFRQGPYEQYF.

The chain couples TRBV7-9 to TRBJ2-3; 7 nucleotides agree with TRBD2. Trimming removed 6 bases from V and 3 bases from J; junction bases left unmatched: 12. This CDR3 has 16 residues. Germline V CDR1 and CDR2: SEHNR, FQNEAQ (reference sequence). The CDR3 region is CASRPPLRGKTDTQYF. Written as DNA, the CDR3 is TGTGCCAGCAGACCCCCCTTGCGGGGGAAAACAGATACGCAGTATTTT.

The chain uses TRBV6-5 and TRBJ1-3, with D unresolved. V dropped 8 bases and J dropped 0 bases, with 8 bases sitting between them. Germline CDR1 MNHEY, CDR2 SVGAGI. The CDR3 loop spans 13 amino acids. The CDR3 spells CASFSYSGNTIYF. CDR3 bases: TGTGCCAGCTTTTCCTACTCTGGAAACACCATATATTTT.

The CDR3 nucleotides are TGTGCCAGCAGCGGGGCGGGGACAGGGAACACTGAAGCTTTCTTT. Amino acids: CASSGAGTGNTEAFF. J is TRBJ1-1 and V is TRBV7-2; 8 bases fit TRBD1. V shed 5 bases and J 1 base; nucleotides not matched to a gene: 6. Germline V gene lookup returns CDR1 SGHTA and CDR2 FQGNSA. The CDR3 has 15 amino acids. The full variable domain, with the rest looked up from reference TRBV7-2 and TRBJ1-1, is GAGVSQSPSNKVTEKGKDVELRCDPISGHTALYWYRQSLGQGLEFLIYFQGNSAPDKSGLPSDRFSAERTGGSVSTLTIQRTQQEDSAVYLCASSGAGTGNTEAFFGQGTRLTVV.

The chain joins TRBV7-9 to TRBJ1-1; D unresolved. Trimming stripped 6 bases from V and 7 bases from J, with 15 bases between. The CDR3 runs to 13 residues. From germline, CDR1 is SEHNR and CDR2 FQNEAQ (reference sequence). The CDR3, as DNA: TGTGCCAGCAGTAATATACCGGGAGTTGAAGCTTTCTTT. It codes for CASSNIPGVEAFF. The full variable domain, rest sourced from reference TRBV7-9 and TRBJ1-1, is DTGVSQNPRHKITKRGQNVTFRCDPISEHNRLYWYRQTLGQGPEFLTYFQNEAQLEKSRLLSDRFSAERPKGSFSTLEIQRTEQGDSAMYLCASSNIPGVEAFFGQGTRLTVV.

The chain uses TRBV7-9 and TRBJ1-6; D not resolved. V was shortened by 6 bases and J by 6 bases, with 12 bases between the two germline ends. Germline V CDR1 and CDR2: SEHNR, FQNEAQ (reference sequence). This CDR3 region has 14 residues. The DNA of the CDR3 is TGTGCCAGCAGACCTCGCGGAGGTAATTCACCCCTCCACTTT. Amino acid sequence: CASRPRGGNSPLHF.

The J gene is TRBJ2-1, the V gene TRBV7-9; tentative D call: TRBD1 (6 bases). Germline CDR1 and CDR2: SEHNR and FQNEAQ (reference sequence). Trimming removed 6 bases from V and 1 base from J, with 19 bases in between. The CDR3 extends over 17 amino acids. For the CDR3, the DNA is TGTGCCAGCAGTTCTAGGGGGTACGACAGGTCCTACAATGAGCAGTTCTTC. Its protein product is CASSSRGYDRSYNEQFF.

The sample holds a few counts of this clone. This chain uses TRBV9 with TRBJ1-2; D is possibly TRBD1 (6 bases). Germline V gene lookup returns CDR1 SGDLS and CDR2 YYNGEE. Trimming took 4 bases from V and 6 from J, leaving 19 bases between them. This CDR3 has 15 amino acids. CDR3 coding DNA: TGTGCCAGCAGCCTAATCACAGGGCCGCGGGATGGCTACACCTTC. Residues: CASSLITGPRDGYTF.

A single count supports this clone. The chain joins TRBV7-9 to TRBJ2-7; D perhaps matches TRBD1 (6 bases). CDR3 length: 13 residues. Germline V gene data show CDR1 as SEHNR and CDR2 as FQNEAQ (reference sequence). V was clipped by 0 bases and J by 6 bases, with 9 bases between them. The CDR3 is CASSLAGQGEQYF. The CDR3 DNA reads TGTGCCAGCAGCTTAGCGGGACAAGGCGAGCAGTACTTC.